The 27 T cell receptor beta chains below all came from one sample that was sequenced in a study of beta chain features in type 1 diabetes. The whole isolated RNA underwent reverse transcription, so sequencing captured expressed TCRB transcripts. Repertoires were generated with immunoSEQ multiplex PCR, while TCRdb's copy carries only in-frame clones and drops some. The table lists 680,000 or so clones, under 15% of them singletons. Study-level points and caveats: TCRB CDR3s were moderately but significantly shorter in Type 1 diabetes patients in all four CD4+ subsets.

No antigen is known for these receptors. The sample taken for sequencing was naive CD4+ T cells from blood. All receptors come from a man between 18 and 29 years old with type 1 diabetes.

V and J are TRBV11-2 and TRBJ1-1; TRBD1 matches at 8 bases. The V gene's germline CDR1 is SGHAT and CDR2 FQNNGV. This CDR3 has 14 amino acids. V shed 4 bases, J shed 11 bases, and the junction held 12 bases outside the gene matches. CDR3 region: CASSSVTGGMNAFF. For the CDR3, the DNA is TGTGCCAGCAGCTCCGTCACAGGGGGGATGAATGCTTTCTTT.

This clone was seen only a few times. V is TRBV18 and J is TRBJ2-5; TRBD2 matches at 7 bases. The CDR3 has 15 residues. Per germline, CDR1 KGHSH and CDR2 LQKENI. The junction had 8 bases not matched to a gene; V was cut back by 6 bases and J by 1 base. The DNA for the CDR3 is TGTGCCAGCTCGCCTTTGGGACTACCCCAAGAGACCCAGTACTTC. It yields the protein CASSPLGLPQETQYF.

V usage is TRBV30 and J usage is TRBJ2-3; D unresolved. The CDR3 is 11 amino acids. V was clipped by 8 bases and J by 7 bases, with 13 bases between them. The V gene's germline CDR1 is GTSNPN and CDR2 SVGIG (reference sequence). The CDR3 loop reads CARGISYTQYF. The CDR3 DNA is TGTGCCCGTGGAATATCATATACGCAGTATTTT.

The rearrangement links TRBV2 to TRBJ2-2, with D perhaps matching TRBD1 (5 bases). The V and J ends lost 2 bases and 1 base respectively, with 11 bases between them. This CDR3 is built from 16 residues. Germline lookup yields CDR1 SNHLY and CDR2 FYNNEI. Written as DNA, the CDR3 is TGTGCCAGCAGTGAAAGGGGTAACGTGAACACCGGGGAGCTGTTTTTT. Protein product: CASSERGNVNTGELFF.

Only a few counts were recorded for this clone. Within the sample, other DNA sequences also encode this same CDR3. The CDR3 protein is CAIGAGSYEQYF. Written as DNA, the CDR3 is TGTGCCATAGGGGCGGGTTCCTACGAGCAGTACTTC. V usage is TRBV10-3 and J usage is TRBJ2-7, with D perhaps matching TRBD1 or TRBD2 (5 bases each). CDR1 is ENHRY and CDR2 is SYGVKD in the germline V gene. V lost 9 bases to trimming and J lost 1 base, with 10 bases between them. The CDR3 is 12 amino acids.

This clone was seen a few times. A read error may account for a junction end that differs from germline. The V call is TRBV4-2, the J call TRBJ2-4; 9 positions agree with TRBD2. Germline-derived CDR1 and CDR2 are LGHNA and YNFKEQ. The CDR3 contains 15 residues. The CDR3 coding sequence is TGTGCCAGCAGCCAAGATTTAAGCGGGGGGACCCGTTGGGGCTTC. Amino acid sequence: CASSQDLSGGTRWGF.

The chain joins TRBV5-1 to TRBJ1-1; D remains ambiguous. The V end was cut by 0 bases, the J end by 3 bases, with 12 bases between. CDR3 length: 15 residues. Germline lookup yields CDR1 SGHRS and CDR2 YFSETQ. CDR3 region: CASSLGSSLDTEAFF. CDR3 DNA: TGCGCCAGCAGCTTGGGGTCCTCCCTGGACACTGAAGCTTTCTTT.

Concerning this clone itself: Additional DNA sequences in this sample encode the identical CDR3. The CDR3 bases are TGTGCCAGCTCACCACCCGGACAGGGGTATGGCTACACCTTC. Translation gives CASSPPGQGYGYTF. This chain uses TRBV18 with TRBJ1-2; TRBD1 matches 9 bases. Germline-derived CDR1 and CDR2 are KGHSH and LQKENI. The CDR3 is 14 residues long. Trimming took 0 bases from V and 5 from J; bases not matched to a gene: 1. The full variable domain, in which reference TRBV18 and TRBJ1-2 provide the parts outside the CDR3, is NAGVMQNPRHLVRRRGQEARLRCSPMKGHSHVYWYRQLPEEGLKFMVYLQKENIIDESGMPKERFSAEFPKEGPSILRIQQVVRGDSAAYFCASSPPGQGYGYTFGSGTRLTVV.

This clone was found a few times. The rearrangement joins TRBV5-5 to TRBJ2-7; the match to TRBD1 covers 7 bases. CDR1 SGHKS and CDR2 YYEKEE come from the germline V gene (reference sequence). This CDR3 has 15 amino acids. With V trimmed by 0 bases and J by 5 bases, 8 bases remained unmatched. The CDR3 DNA reads as TGTGCCAGCAGCTTGGTTTCGACAGGGTTAAACGAGCAGTACTTC. Encoded protein: CASSLVSTGLNEQYF.

This clone was seen a handful of times. In the same sample, other DNA sequences code for this CDR3. The genes are TRBV7-9 and TRBJ1-5, with 9 bases lining up with TRBD1. The germline V gene has CDR1 SEHNR and CDR2 FQNEAQ (reference sequence). With 6 bases clipped from V and 4 bases from J, the junction kept 4 bases outside the gene matches. This CDR3 is 14 amino acids long. CDR3 bases: TGTGCCAGCAGTTCCGGGACAGGGAATCAGCCCCAGCATTTT. It yields the protein CASSSGTGNQPQHF. The complete variable domain, with remaining parts taken from reference TRBV7-9 and TRBJ1-5, reads DTGVSQNPRHKITKRGQNVTFRCDPISEHNRLYWYRQTLGQGPEFLTYFQNEAQLEKSRLLSDRFSAERPKGSFSTLEIQRTEQGDSAMYLCASSSGTGNQPQHFGDGTRLSIL.

The genes are TRBV4-1 and TRBJ2-2; D possibly corresponds to TRBD2 (6 bases). Trimming removed 5 bases from V and 7 bases from J, with 14 bases in between. The CDR3 spans 14 residues. The germline V gene has CDR1 MGHRA and CDR2 YSYEKL. CDR3 nucleotide sequence: TGCGCCAGCAGCTCCCTCGGGAGCCACGGGGAGCTGTTTTTT. This encodes CASSSLGSHGELFF.

The chain is built from TRBV28 and TRBJ1-2, with D perhaps matching TRBD1 (6 bases). The V gene's germline CDR1 is MDHEN and CDR2 SYDVKM. This CDR3 is 13 amino acids long. CDR3 bases: TGTGTCAGTGCGGGGGGCGTCGACTATGGCTACACCTTC. This encodes CVSAGGVDYGYTF.

The chain links TRBV13 to TRBJ1-1; D call uncertain. In germline, CDR1 is PRHDT, CDR2 FYEKMQ (reference sequence). Trimming cost V 2 bases and J 2 bases, with 6 bases left between them. The CDR3 loop spans 13 amino acids. This chain's CDR3 is CASSLLPNTEAFF. The DNA for the CDR3 is TGTGCCAGCAGCTTACTCCCTAACACTGAAGCTTTCTTT.

The genes are TRBV7-8 and TRBJ2-7; 11 bases match TRBD2. The CDR3 is 16 residues long. The V gene end was trimmed by 10 bases and the J gene end by 2 bases; junction bases not matched to a gene: 13. Germline lookup yields CDR1 SGHVS and CDR2 FQNEAQ. The CDR3 DNA is TGTGCCAAACCACGGATCCGACTAGCGGGGACCTACGAGCAGTACTTC. It is translated as CAKPRIRLAGTYEQYF.

In its sample, this clone was seen a few times. J is TRBJ1-4 and V is TRBV9; 10 bases agree with TRBD1. Losses at the gene ends were 0 bases for V and 8 bases for J; bases not matched to a gene: 1. Germline lookup yields CDR1 SGDLS and CDR2 YYNGEE. The CDR3 extends over 14 amino acids. CDR3 in amino acids: CASSVGDRGEKLFF. For the CDR3, the DNA is TGTGCCAGCAGCGTAGGGGACAGGGGCGAAAAACTGTTTTTT.

This clone was observed a handful of times. The chain couples TRBV30 to TRBJ1-4; D gene ambiguous. V was pared by 4 bases and J by 5 bases, with 5 bases between. Germline V lookup: CDR1 GTSNPN, CDR2 SVGIG (reference sequence). There are 11 residues in the CDR3. The CDR3 region has the DNA TGTGCCTGGACCAAAAATGAAAAACTGTTTTTT. Translated, it gives CAWTKNEKLFF. Using reference TRBV30 and TRBJ1-4 for the parts outside the CDR3, the full variable domain is SQTIHQWPATLVQPVGSPLSLECTVEGTSNPNLYWYRQAAGRGLQLLFYSVGIGQISSEVPQNLSASRPQDRQFILSSKKLLLSDSGFYLCAWTKNEKLFFGSGTQLSVL.

The sample holds a few counts of this clone. The genes are TRBV7-2 and TRBJ2-7, with 7 bases aligning to TRBD2. The CDR3 has 15 amino acids. The germline CDR1 and CDR2 sequences are SGHTA and FQGNSA. The V segment lost 2 bases and the J segment 2 bases; nucleotides outside the gene matches: 6. CDR3 protein: CASSLIAGVAYEQYF. The CDR3, as DNA: TGTGCCAGCAGCTTAATTGCGGGGGTGGCCTACGAGCAGTACTTC.

This clone was seen a few times. This chain uses TRBV29-1 with TRBJ1-1; a weak D match, TRBD1 (5 bases). The CDR3 loop spans 11 amino acids. V dropped 4 bases and J dropped 7 bases, with 10 bases sitting between them. Germline-derived CDR1 and CDR2 are SQVTM and ANQGSEA. CDR3 bases: TGCAGCGTTGTCGGGACCCATGAAGCTTTCTTT. Translation gives CSVVGTHEAFF.

This clone was recorded a few times. The V call is TRBV30, the J call TRBJ1-2; 9 bases fit TRBD1. This CDR3 contains 14 residues. The germline CDR1 and CDR2 sequences are GTSNPN and SVGIG (reference sequence). The V and J ends lost 5 bases and 10 bases, in that order; junction bases with no gene match: 14. The CDR3 region has the DNA TGTGCCTGGGGCGGGACAGGGCTCCGGCCATACTACACCTTC. The encoded protein is CAWGGTGLRPYYTF.

V gene TRBV25-1 combines with J gene TRBJ2-4, with D perhaps matching TRBD1 (7 bases). CDR1 is MGHDK and CDR2 is SYGVNS in the germline V gene. Trimming shortened V by 5 bases and J by 7 bases, and 18 bases separated the two germline ends. The CDR3 has 15 residues. This chain's CDR3 is CASSPQGGFSNIQYF. The CDR3 bases are TGTGCCAGCAGTCCTCAGGGGGGTTTCAGCAACATTCAGTACTTC.

This clone was seen more than once but under ten times. The rearrangement uses TRBV29-1 and TRBJ2-7; TRBD1 matches at 8 bases. This CDR3 is built from 13 residues. The germline V gene has CDR1 SQVTM and CDR2 ANQGSEA. Trimming removed 6 bases from V and 3 bases from J; junction bases left unmatched: 7. DNA for the CDR3: TGCAGCGTGACAGGGGCTTTGCACTACGAGCAGTACTTC. Protein sequence: CSVTGALHYEQYF.

The chain couples TRBV7-2 to TRBJ1-2, with D maybe TRBD1 (6 bases). CDR3 length equals 15 residues. The ends were cut back, 5 bases at V and 4 bases at J, with 17 bases in the middle. CDR1 is SGHTA, CDR2 FQGNSA, per germline. The CDR3 nucleotides are TGTGCCAGCAGCCTTAGCCAGGACAGAATCTATGGCTACACCTTC. Translated: CASSLSQDRIYGYTF.

The V call is TRBV15, the J call TRBJ2-1, with a weak D call TRBD1 (6 bases). Germline CDR1 reads LNHNV; CDR2 reads YYDKDF (reference sequence). The length of the CDR3 is 13 residues. V lost 0 bases and J lost 12, with 12 bases in between. The CDR3 protein is CATSRDRQVGQFF. DNA of the CDR3: TGTGCCACCAGCAGAGATCGACAGGTCGGGCAGTTCTTC.

This chain joins TRBV10-3 and TRBJ1-6; D possibly corresponds to TRBD1 (5 bases). Trimming took off 4 bases at V and 7 bases at J, with 14 bases between the two ends. CDR1 and CDR2 (germline): ENHRY, SYGVKD. The CDR3 consists of 15 residues. The CDR3 DNA reads as TGTGCCATCAGTGTCGAGGGGAATACGAATTCACCCCTCCACTTT. Translation gives CAISVEGNTNSPLHF.

V is TRBV27 and J is TRBJ1-2; the match to TRBD1 covers 8 bases. The CDR3 spans 14 residues. V was pared by 5 bases and J by 1 base, with 3 bases of the junction left unmatched. Per germline, CDR1 MNHEY and CDR2 SMNVEV (reference sequence). CDR3 nucleotides: TGTGCCAGCAGTCGGACAGGGAATAACTATGGCTACACCTTC. It codes for CASSRTGNNYGYTF.

The genes are TRBV28 and TRBJ1-2, with 9 bases matching TRBD1. The CDR3 runs to 16 residues. With 8 bases clipped from V and 5 bases from J, the junction kept 15 bases outside the gene matches. The germline gives CDR1 MDHEN, CDR2 SYDVKM. The CDR3 DNA follows: TGTGCCAGCCGAACGGGACAGGGAGTAGTTAGGTATGGCTACACCTTC. Amino acid sequence: CASRTGQGVVRYGYTF.

This chain joins TRBV4-2 and TRBJ2-3; 7 nucleotides align to TRBD2. The germline CDR1 and CDR2 sequences are LGHNA and YNFKEQ. The CDR3 covers 16 residues. V dropped 0 bases and J dropped 1; count of bases not matched to a gene: 4. The CDR3 DNA reads TGTGCCAGCAGCCAAGATGTAGCGGGCGGCACAGATACGCAGTATTTT. Residues: CASSQDVAGGTDTQYF.